The 5 T cell receptor beta chains listed next were all sequenced from one sample in a study of shared T cell receptors in the human thymus. TCRdb's table, derived via immunoSEQ multiplex PCR, lists solely in-frame clones and lacks some. The sample has about 380,000 clones; around 93% are singletons. The material sequenced was thymocytes. The receptor source for this set is a human donor.

V usage is TRBV18 and J usage is TRBJ1-5; D unclear. CDR3 length: 17 residues. From germline, CDR1 is KGHSH and CDR2 LQKENI. V dropped 6 bases and J dropped 3 bases, with 21 bases sitting between them. CDR3 sequence: CASSPSHVSQVNQPQHF. The CDR3 region has the DNA TGTGCCAGCTCCCCGTCACACGTGTCCCAAGTCAATCAGCCCCAGCATTTT.

V gene TRBV4-1 combines with J gene TRBJ2-2; 11 nucleotides agree with TRBD2. CDR1 is MGHRA and CDR2 is YSYEKL in the germline V gene. The V gene end was trimmed by 0 bases and the J gene end by 3 bases; junction bases not matched to a gene: 15. This CDR3 has 21 residues. CDR3 residues: CASSQDPQTSGKLRDTGELFF. CDR3 coding DNA: TGCGCCAGCAGCCAAGATCCCCAGACTAGCGGGAAACTTCGAGACACCGGGGAGCTGTTTTTT.

Only a few counts were recorded for this clone. The gene calls are TRBV4-1 and TRBJ1-1; no definite D call. The CDR3 has 14 amino acids. The V gene's germline CDR1 is MGHRA and CDR2 YSYEKL. Between the trimmed V and J ends, which lost 3 bases and 1 base, there was a span of 9 bases. In DNA form, the CDR3 reads TGCGCCAGCAGCCAGAAAATTCCGAACACTGAAGCTTTCTTT. As protein: CASSQKIPNTEAFF.

The CDR3 loop is CASSLWPLGAGLTDTQYF. The CDR3 DNA reads as TGTGCCAGCAGTTTATGGCCCCTAGGGGCGGGACTAACAGATACGCAGTATTTT. The rearrangement uses TRBV27 and TRBJ2-3; 7 nucleotides agree with TRBD2. The CDR3 consists of 18 residues. V was pared by 1 base and J by 3 bases, with 13 bases of the junction left unmatched. Germline V gives CDR1 MNHEY, CDR2 SMNVEV (reference sequence).

This sequence joins TRBV6-5 and TRBJ2-3, with D unclear. Germline lookup yields CDR1 MNHEY and CDR2 SVGAGI. This CDR3 region has 14 residues. V lost 8 bases to trimming and J lost 3 bases, with 15 bases between them. CDR3 residues: CASSTKVATDTQYF. Written as DNA, the CDR3 is TGTGCCAGCTCAACGAAGGTGGCGACAGATACGCAGTATTTT.